This is a list of T cell receptor beta chains from one sample in a study of blood T cells in healthy people across ages. TCRdb fed the 5' RACE reads into MiXCR, producing one record per CDR3 protein. The repertoire holds 1,300,000 or so distinct CDR3 sequences, with roughly 59% as singletons. The sample consisted of blood. The receptor set was obtained from a man aged 18 to 30 in good health. Both conserved end residues are part of each CDR3. D genes are given only for firm matches. Some rows mark clone size as missing; the rest say once, few, many or name a class of expanded clone.

J gene: TRBJ1-1; clone size: NA; D gene: NA; V gene: TRBV10-1; CDR3 protein: CASSEWATLPNTEAFF; CDR3 DNA: TGCGCCAGCAGTGAGTGGGCAACCCTGCCGAACACTGAAGCTTTCTTT
J gene: TRBJ1-4; clone size: NA; D gene: TRBD1; V gene: TRBV7-9; CDR3 protein: CASSQTGQGLTNEKLFF; CDR3 DNA: TGTGCCAGCAGCCAAACTGGACAGGGACTGACTAATGAAAAACTGTTTTTT
J gene: TRBJ2-3; clone size: NA; D gene: TRBD1; V gene: TRBV14; CDR3 protein: CASSQEDRERDTQYF; CDR3 DNA: TGTGCCAGCAGCCAAGAGGACAGGGAACGAGATACGCAGTATTTT
J gene: TRBJ2-7; clone size: once; D gene: TRBD1; V gene: TRBV7-9; CDR3 protein: CASSVSDRVGEQYF; CDR3 DNA: TGTGCCAGCAGCGTAAGTGACAGGGTTGGCGAGCAGTACTTC
J gene: TRBJ1-1; clone size: NA; D gene: NA; V gene: TRBV28; CDR3 protein: CASSFWGPQNTEAFF; CDR3 DNA: TGTGCCAGCAGTTTCTGGGGCCCTCAAAACACTGAAGCTTTCTTT
J gene: TRBJ1-1; clone size: NA; D gene: NA; V gene: TRBV5-4; CDR3 protein: CASSLVRSLGTEAFF; CDR3 DNA: TGTGCCAGCAGCTTGGTGAGGTCTTTAGGCACTGAAGCTTTCTTT
J gene: TRBJ2-5; clone size: NA; D gene: TRBD2; V gene: TRBV4-2; CDR3 protein: CASSRERGETQYF; CDR3 DNA: TGTGCCAGCAGCAGAGAGCGGGGAGAGACCCAGTACTTC
J gene: TRBJ2-2; clone size: few; D gene: NA; V gene: TRBV4-1; CDR3 protein: CASRRQNTGELFF; CDR3 DNA: TGCGCCAGCAGACGACAGAACACCGGGGAGCTGTTTTTT
J gene: TRBJ1-2; clone size: NA; D gene: NA; V gene: TRBV18; CDR3 protein: CANSAQGRGGYTF; CDR3 DNA: TGTGCCAACTCAGCTCAGGGGAGAGGCGGCTACACCTTC
J gene: TRBJ1-2; clone size: NA; D gene: NA; V gene: TRBV5-1; CDR3 protein: CASRLPSGPTNYGYTF; CDR3 DNA: TGCGCCAGCCGTCTCCCGTCGGGACCCACTAACTATGGCTACACCTTC
J gene: TRBJ2-7; clone size: few; D gene: NA; V gene: TRBV6-6; CDR3 protein: CASNSGQVGEQYF; CDR3 DNA: TGTGCCAGCAACTCCGGGCAGGTTGGCGAGCAGTACTTC
J gene: TRBJ2-3; clone size: few; D gene: NA; V gene: TRBV29-1; CDR3 protein: CSVEDGAAGTQYF; CDR3 DNA: TGCAGCGTTGAAGATGGGGCCGCTGGGACGCAGTATTTT
J gene: TRBJ2-5; clone size: NA; D gene: NA; V gene: TRBV7-9; CDR3 protein: CASSFPQARAEETQYF; CDR3 DNA: TGTGCCAGCAGCTTCCCACAGGCACGGGCTGAGGAGACCCAGTACTTC
J gene: TRBJ2-5; clone size: few; D gene: TRBD1; V gene: TRBV11-2; CDR3 protein: CASSPGDRGQETQYF; CDR3 DNA: TGTGCCAGCAGCCCAGGGGACAGGGGCCAAGAGACCCAGTACTTC
J gene: TRBJ2-7; clone size: NA; D gene: NA; V gene: TRBV29-1; CDR3 protein: CSVQEALSYEQYF; CDR3 DNA: TGCAGCGTTCAGGAGGCCCTCTCCTACGAGCAGTACTTC
J gene: TRBJ2-7; clone size: NA; D gene: NA; V gene: TRBV29-1; CDR3 protein: CSAYGQGGYEQYF; CDR3 DNA: TGCAGCGCGTATGGGCAGGGTGGGTACGAGCAGTACTTC
J gene: TRBJ2-1; clone size: NA; D gene: TRBD1; V gene: TRBV12-3/TRBV12-4; CDR3 protein: CASTGTGPHEQFF; CDR3 DNA: TGTGCCAGCACCGGGACAGGGCCCCATGAGCAGTTCTTC
J gene: TRBJ1-5; clone size: few; D gene: NA; V gene: TRBV6-6; CDR3 protein: CASSPKGGLNQHF; CDR3 DNA: TGTGCCAGCAGTCCCAAGGGAGGTCTTAACCAGCATTTT
J gene: TRBJ2-2; clone size: few; D gene: NA; V gene: TRBV10-3; CDR3 protein: CAISGSGELFF; CDR3 DNA: TGTGCCATCTCTGGTTCCGGGGAGCTGTTTTTT
J gene: TRBJ2-3; clone size: NA; D gene: NA; V gene: TRBV7-2; CDR3 protein: CASSPPTADTQYF; CDR3 DNA: TGTGCCAGCAGCCCCCCAACGGCGGATACGCAGTATTTT
J gene: TRBJ1-2; clone size: NA; D gene: TRBD1; V gene: TRBV11-1; CDR3 protein: CASSPNRGQGGYTF; CDR3 DNA: TGTGCCAGCAGTCCAAACAGGGGACAAGGCGGCTACACCTTC
J gene: TRBJ1-4; clone size: NA; D gene: NA; V gene: TRBV20-1; CDR3 protein: CSPGGGNGLFF; CDR3 DNA: TGCAGTCCCGGGGGGGGCAATGGGCTGTTTTTT
J gene: TRBJ2-4; clone size: NA; D gene: NA; V gene: TRBV6-5; CDR3 protein: CASSSLQAKNIQYF; CDR3 DNA: TGTGCCAGCAGCAGTTTACAAGCCAAAAACATTCAGTACTTC
J gene: TRBJ1-2; clone size: NA; D gene: TRBD1; V gene: TRBV11-2; CDR3 protein: CASSSGQGSSGYTF; CDR3 DNA: TGTGCCAGCAGCTCCGGACAGGGCTCGAGTGGCTACACCTTC